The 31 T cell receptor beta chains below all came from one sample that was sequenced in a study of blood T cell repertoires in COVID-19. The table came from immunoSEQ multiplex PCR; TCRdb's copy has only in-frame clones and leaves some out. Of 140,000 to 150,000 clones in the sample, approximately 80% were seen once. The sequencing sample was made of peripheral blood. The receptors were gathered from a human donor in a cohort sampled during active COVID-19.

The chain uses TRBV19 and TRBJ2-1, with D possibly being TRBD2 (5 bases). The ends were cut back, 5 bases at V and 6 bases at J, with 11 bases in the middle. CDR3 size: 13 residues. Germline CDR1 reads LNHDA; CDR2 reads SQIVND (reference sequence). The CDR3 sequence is CASSGQAGNEQFF. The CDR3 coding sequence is TGTGCCAGTAGTGGTCAGGCGGGCAATGAGCAGTTCTTC.

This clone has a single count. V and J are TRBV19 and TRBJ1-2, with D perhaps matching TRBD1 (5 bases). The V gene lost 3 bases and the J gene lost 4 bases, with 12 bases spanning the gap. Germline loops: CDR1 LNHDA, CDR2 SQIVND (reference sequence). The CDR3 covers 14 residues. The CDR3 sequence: CASSIQNQGYGYTF. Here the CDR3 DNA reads TGTGCCAGTAGTATCCAAAATCAGGGCTATGGCTACACCTTC.

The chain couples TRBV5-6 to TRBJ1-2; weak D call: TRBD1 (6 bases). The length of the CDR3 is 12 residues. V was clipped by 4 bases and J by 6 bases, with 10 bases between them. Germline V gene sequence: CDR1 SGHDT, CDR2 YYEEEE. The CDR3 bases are TGTGCCAGCAGCCCCCAGGGGAATGGCTACACCTTC. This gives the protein CASSPQGNGYTF.

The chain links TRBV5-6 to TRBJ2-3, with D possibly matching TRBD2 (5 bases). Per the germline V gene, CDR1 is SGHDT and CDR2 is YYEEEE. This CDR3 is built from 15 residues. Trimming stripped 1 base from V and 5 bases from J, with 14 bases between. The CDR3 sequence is CASSLTADRGDTQYF. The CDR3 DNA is TGTGCCAGCAGCTTGACGGCGGATCGGGGAGATACGCAGTATTTT.

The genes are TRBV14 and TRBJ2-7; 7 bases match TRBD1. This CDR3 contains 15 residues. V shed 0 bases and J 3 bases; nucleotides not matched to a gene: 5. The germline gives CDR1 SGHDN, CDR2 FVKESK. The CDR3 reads CASSQDWGQHYEQYV. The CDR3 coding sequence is TGTGCCAGCAGCCAAGATTGGGGACAGCACTACGAGCAGTACGTC.

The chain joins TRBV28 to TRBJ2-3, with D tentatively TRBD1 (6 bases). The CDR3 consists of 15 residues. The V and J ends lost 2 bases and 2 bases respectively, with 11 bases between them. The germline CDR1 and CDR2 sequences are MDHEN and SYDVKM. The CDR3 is CASSLAGANTDTQYF. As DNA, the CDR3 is TGTGCCAGCAGTTTAGCAGGGGCGAACACAGATACGCAGTATTTT.

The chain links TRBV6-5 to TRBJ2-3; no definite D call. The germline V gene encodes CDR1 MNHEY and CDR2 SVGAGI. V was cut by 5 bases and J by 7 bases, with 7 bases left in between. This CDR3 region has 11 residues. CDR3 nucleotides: TGTGCCAGCAGTCTTAGTTATACGCAGTATTTT. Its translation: CASSLSYTQYF.

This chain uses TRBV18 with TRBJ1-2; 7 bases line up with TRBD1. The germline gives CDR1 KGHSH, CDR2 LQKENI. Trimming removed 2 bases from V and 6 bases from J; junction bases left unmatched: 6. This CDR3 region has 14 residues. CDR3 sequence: CASSPGTVFNGYTF. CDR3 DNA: TGTGCCAGCTCACCAGGGACAGTATTCAATGGCTACACCTTC.

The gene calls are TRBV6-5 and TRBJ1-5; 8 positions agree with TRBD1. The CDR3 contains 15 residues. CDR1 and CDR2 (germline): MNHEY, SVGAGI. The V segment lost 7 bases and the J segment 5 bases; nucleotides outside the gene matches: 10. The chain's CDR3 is CASNRPGQAHQPQHF. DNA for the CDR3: TGTGCCAGCAACAGACCGGGACAGGCACATCAGCCCCAGCATTTT.

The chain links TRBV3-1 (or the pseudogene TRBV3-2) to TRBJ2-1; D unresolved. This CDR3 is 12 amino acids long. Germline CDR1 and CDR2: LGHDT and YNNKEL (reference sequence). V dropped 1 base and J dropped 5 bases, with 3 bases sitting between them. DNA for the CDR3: TGTGCCAGCAGCCAAGTAGACAATGAGCAGTTCTTC. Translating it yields CASSQVDNEQFF.

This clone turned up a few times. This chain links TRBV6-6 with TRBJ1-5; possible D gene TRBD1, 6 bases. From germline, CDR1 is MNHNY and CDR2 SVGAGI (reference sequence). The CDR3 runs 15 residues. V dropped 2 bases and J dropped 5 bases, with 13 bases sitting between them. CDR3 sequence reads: CASSYLGAGYQPQHF. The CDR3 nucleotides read TGTGCCAGCAGTTACCTGGGGGCGGGTTATCAGCCCCAGCATTTT.

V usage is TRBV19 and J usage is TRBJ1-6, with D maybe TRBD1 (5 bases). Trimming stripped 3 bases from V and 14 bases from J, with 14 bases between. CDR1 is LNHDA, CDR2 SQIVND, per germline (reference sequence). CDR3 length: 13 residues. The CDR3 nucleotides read TGTGCCAGTAGTATGGGGGGTTCGGGTACCCTCCACTTT. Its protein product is CASSMGGSGTLHF.

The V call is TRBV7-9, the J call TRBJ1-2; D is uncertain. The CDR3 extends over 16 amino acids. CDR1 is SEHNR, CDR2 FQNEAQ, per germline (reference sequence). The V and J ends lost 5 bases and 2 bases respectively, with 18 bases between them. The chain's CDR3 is CASSHGMGSKNYGYTF. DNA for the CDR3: TGTGCCAGCAGCCACGGGATGGGGTCGAAAAACTATGGCTACACCTTC.

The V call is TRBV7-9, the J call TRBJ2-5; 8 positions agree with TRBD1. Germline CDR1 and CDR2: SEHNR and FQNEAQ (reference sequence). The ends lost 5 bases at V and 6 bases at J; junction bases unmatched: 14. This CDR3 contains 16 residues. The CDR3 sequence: CASSAGPDRGRKTQYF. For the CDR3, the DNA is TGTGCCAGCAGCGCAGGTCCCGACAGGGGTAGGAAGACCCAGTACTTC. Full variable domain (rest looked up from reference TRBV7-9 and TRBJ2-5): DTGVSQNPRHKITKRGQNVTFRCDPISEHNRLYWYRQTLGQGPEFLTYFQNEAQLEKSRLLSDRFSAERPKGSFSTLEIQRTEQGDSAMYLCASSAGPDRGRKTQYFGPGTRLLVL.

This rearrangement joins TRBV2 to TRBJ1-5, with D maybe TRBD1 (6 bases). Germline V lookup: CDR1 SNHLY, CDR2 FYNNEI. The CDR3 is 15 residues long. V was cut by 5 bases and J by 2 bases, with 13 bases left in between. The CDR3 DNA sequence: TGTGCCAGCAGTAAAAGTCGACAGGGCAATCAGCCCCAGCATTTT. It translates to CASSKSRQGNQPQHF.

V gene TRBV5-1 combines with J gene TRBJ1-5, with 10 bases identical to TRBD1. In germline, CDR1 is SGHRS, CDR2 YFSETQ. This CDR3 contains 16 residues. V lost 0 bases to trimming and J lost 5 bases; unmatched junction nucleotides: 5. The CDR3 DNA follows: TGCGCCAGCAGCTTGGGAGGGACAGGGGCGGATCAGCCCCAGCATTTT. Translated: CASSLGGTGADQPQHF.

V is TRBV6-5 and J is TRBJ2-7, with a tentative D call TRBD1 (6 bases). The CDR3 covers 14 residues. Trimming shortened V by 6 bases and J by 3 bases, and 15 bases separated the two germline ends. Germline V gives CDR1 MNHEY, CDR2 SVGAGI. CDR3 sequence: CASSDGTYNYEQYF. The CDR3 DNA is TGTGCCAGCAGCGACGGGACATACAACTACGAGCAGTACTTC.

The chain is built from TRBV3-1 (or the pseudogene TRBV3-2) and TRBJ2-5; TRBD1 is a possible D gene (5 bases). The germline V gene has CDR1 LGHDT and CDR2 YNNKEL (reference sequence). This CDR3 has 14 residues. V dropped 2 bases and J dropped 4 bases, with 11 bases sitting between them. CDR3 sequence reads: CASSQRGPRETQYF. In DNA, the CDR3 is TGTGCCAGCAGCCAAAGGGGCCCCCGAGAGACCCAGTACTTC.

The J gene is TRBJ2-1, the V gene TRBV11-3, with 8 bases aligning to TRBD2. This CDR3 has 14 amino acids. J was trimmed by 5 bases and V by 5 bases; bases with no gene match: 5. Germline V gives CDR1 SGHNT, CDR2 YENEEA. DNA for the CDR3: TGTGCCAGCAGCGAACTAGCGGCAAACAATGAGCAGTTCTTC. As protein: CASSELAANNEQFF.

CDR3 DNA sequence: TGTGCCAGCAGCTTAATCCACACAGATACGCAGTATTTT. Its protein product is CASSLIHTDTQYF. V gene TRBV7-2 combines with J gene TRBJ2-3; D call uncertain. Germline assignment: CDR1 SGHTA and CDR2 FQGNSA. With 2 bases removed from V and 2 bases from J, the gap between germline ends came to 5 bases. This CDR3 has 13 residues.

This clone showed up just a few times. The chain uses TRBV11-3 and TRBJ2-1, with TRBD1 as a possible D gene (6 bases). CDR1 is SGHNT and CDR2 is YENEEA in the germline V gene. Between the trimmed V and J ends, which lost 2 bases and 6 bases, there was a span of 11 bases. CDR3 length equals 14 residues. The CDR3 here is CASSLSGHFNEQFF. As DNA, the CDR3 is TGTGCCAGCAGCTTATCGGGACACTTCAATGAGCAGTTCTTC.

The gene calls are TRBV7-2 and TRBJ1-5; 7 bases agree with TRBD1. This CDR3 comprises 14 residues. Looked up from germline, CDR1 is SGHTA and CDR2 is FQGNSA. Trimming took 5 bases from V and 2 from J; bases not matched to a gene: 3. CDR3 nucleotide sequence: TGTGCCAGCAGCGTAGGACAGGGCAATCAGCCCCAGCATTTT. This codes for CASSVGQGNQPQHF.

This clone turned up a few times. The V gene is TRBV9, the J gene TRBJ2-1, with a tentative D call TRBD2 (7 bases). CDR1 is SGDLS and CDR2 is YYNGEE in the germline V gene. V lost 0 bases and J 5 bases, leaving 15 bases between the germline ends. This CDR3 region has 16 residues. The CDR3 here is CASSVGGGLDNNEQFF. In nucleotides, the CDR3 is TGTGCCAGCAGCGTAGGCGGGGGCTTGGATAACAATGAGCAGTTCTTC.

The CDR3 region is CASSFSGGARELFF. The CDR3 DNA reads TGTGCCAGCAGCTTTAGCGGGGGAGCCCGGGAGCTGTTTTTT. The chain couples TRBV7-3 to TRBJ2-2; 9 nucleotides line up with TRBD2. The CDR3 extends over 14 amino acids. J gave up 9 bases and V 3 bases, and 5 bases lay outside the gene matches. CDR1 is SGHTA, CDR2 FQGTGA, per germline.

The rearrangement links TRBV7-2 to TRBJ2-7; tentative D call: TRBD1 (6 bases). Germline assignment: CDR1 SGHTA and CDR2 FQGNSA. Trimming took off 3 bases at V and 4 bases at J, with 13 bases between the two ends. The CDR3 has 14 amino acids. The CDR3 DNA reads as TGTGCCAGCAGCTTGGGTGACAGGTTTTACGAGCAGTACTTC. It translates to CASSLGDRFYEQYF.

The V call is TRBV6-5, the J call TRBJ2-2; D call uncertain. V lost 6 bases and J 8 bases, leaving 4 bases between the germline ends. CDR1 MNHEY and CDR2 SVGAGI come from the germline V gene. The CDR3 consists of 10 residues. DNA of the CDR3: TGTGCCAGCAGATTAGGGGAGCTGTTTTTT. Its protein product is CASRLGELFF.

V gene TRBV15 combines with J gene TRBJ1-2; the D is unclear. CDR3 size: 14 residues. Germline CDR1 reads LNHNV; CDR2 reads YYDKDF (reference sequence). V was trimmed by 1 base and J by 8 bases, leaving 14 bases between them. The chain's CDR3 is CATSRVQRADGYTF. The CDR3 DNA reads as TGTGCCACCAGCAGAGTACAGAGGGCCGACGGCTACACCTTC.

The CDR3 region has the DNA TGTGCCAGCAGCTTAGGGCGGGAAGTCGGGGAGCTGTTTTTT. It is translated as CASSLGREVGELFF. The V gene is TRBV7-2, the J gene TRBJ2-2, with D tentatively TRBD2 (6 bases). The CDR3 consists of 14 residues. Germline CDR1 and CDR2: SGHTA and FQGNSA. V lost 1 base, J lost 7 bases, and 10 bases lay in between.

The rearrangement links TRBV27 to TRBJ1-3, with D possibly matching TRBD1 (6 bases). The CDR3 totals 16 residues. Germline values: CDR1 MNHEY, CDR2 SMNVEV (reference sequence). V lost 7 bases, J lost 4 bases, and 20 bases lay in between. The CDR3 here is CASKWEGQFIGNTIYF. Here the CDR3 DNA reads TGTGCCAGCAAGTGGGAAGGACAGTTCATCGGAAACACCATATATTTT.

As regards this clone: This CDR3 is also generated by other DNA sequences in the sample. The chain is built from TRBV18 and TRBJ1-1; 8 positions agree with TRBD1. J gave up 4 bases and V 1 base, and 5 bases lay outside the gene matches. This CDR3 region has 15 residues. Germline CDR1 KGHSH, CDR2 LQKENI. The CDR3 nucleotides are TGTGCCAGCTCACCACTGACAGGGGTATCCACTGAAGCTTTCTTT. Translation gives CASSPLTGVSTEAFF.

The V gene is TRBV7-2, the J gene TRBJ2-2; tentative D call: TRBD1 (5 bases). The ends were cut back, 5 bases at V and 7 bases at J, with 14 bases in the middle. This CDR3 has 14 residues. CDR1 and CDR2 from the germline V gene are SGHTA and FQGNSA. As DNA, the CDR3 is TGTGCCAGCAGCCAAGGGGTCCTCCTCGGGGAGCTGTTTTTT. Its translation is CASSQGVLLGELFF.